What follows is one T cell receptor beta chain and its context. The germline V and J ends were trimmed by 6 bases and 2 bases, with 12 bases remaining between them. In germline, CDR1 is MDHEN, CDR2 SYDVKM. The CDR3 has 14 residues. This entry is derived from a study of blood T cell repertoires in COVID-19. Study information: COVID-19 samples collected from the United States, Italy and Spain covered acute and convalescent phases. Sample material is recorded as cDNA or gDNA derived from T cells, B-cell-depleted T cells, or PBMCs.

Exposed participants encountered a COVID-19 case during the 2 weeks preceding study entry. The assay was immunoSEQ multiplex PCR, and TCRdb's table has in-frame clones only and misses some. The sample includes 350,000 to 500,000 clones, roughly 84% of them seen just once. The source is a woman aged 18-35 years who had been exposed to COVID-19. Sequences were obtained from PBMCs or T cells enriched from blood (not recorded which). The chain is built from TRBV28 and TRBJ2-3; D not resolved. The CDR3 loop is CASRKQIPTDTQYF. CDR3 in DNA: TGTGCCAGCAGAAAACAGATACCCACAGATACGCAGTATTTT.